This T cell receptor beta chain was identified during a study of T-cell reconstitution after alpha-beta-depleted transplantation in children. The trim removed 3 bases at V and 7 bases at J, leaving 6 bases unmatched. Germline CDR1 and CDR2: SGHRS and YFSETQ. CDR3 length: 14 amino acids. This clonotype has at least ten counts. This sample's TCRbeta library carried unique molecular identifier barcodes. TCRdb ran MiXCR on the PCR reads and lists one entry per CDR3 protein. The sample records about 420,000 distinct CDR3 sequences, about a tenth being singletons. The V and J genes are TRBV5-1 and TRBJ2-2; 7 positions agree with TRBD1. This receptor was taken from a human donor who donated a stem cell graft to a child with acute myeloid leukemia. This specimen consisted of PBMCs from the stem cell graft donor, obtained from the stem cell graft. The CDR3 nucleotides read TGCGCCAGCAGCTGGACAGGTTTGAACGGGGAGCTGTTTTTT. Translated: CASSWTGLNGELFF. Complete variable domain (other parts from reference TRBV5-1 and TRBJ2-2): KAGVTQTPRYLIKTRGQQVTLSCSPISGHRSVSWYQQTPGQGLQFLFEYFSETQRNKGNFPGRFSGRQFSNSRSEMNVSTLELGDSALYLCASSWTGLNGELFFGEGSRLTVL.